This T cell receptor beta chain was documented in a study of cytomegalovirus exposure and HLA in healthy donors. The study, taken as a whole, reports: The investigators catalogued 164 TCR beta chains as cytomegalovirus-associated. Presence/absence analyses treated sequencing depth as roughly uniform across donors. For most subjects, TCR beta sequences were reported to predict HLA-A and HLA-B alleles with accuracy.

Concerning this clone itself: Its antigen is unknown.

The PCR was carried out with 60 Vbeta primers and 13 Jbeta primers. The repertoire was sequenced with immunoSEQ multiplex PCR; TCRdb's copy has only in-frame clones and lacks some. The sample contains 310,000 or so clones, about 87% of which appear only once. This TCR derives from a woman between 18 and 29 years old in good health and CMV-seronegative. The material sequenced was PBMCs.

This CDR3 is CASKLGESSYNEQFF. Written as DNA, the CDR3 is TGTGCCAGCAAACTCGGGGAGAGCTCCTACAATGAGCAGTTCTTC. The chain uses TRBV27 and TRBJ2-1; a possible D gene is TRBD2 (5 bases). The germline V gene has CDR1 MNHEY and CDR2 SMNVEV (reference sequence). The V gene lost 7 bases and the J gene lost 0 bases, with 13 bases spanning the gap. The CDR3 has 15 residues.